This T cell receptor (beta chain) is from a study of graft-versus-host responses after intestinal transplantation. The overall study: Among the recipients, transplants were multivisceral, liver-intestinal, or isolated intestinal. Every recipient underwent anti-thymocyte globulin induction, then tacrolimus and steroids for roughly three years. Study-level points and caveats: Recipient-marrow GvH clones were detected, some having first appeared in ileum or blood. Association was observed between peak circulating GvH clone levels and early post-transplant HvG declines.

This CDR3 contains 14 residues. Germline values: CDR1 SGHNT, CDR2 YYREEE (reference sequence). The ends were cut back, 1 base at V and 6 bases at J, with 11 bases in the middle. Only in-frame clones appear in the TCRdb table, and some are missing; sequencing was by immunoSEQ multiplex PCR. The sample holds about 54,000 clones, about 90% seen once. With respect to this clone: Antigen unknown.

The source of this sequence is a human patient who received an intestinal transplant, so some T cells may come from the graft donor. The J gene is TRBJ2-1, the V gene TRBV5-4; a possible D gene is TRBD2 (6 bases). Specimen: PBMCs, collected 650 to 670 days after intestinal transplant. CDR3 bases: TGTGCCAGCAGCTTGTCGGCGGGGAGCAATGAGCAGTTCTTC. Translated: CASSLSAGSNEQFF.